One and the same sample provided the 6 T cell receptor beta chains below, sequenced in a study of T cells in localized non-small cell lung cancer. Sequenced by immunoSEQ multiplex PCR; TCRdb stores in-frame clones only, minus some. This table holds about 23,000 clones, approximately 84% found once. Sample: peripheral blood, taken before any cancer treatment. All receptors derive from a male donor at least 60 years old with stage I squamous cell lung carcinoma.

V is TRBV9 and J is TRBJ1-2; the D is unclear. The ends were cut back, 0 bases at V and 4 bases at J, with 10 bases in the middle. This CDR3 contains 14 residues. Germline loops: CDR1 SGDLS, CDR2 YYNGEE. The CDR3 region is CASSVDQDFYGYTF. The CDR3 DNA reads TGTGCCAGCAGCGTAGACCAGGACTTCTATGGCTACACCTTC.

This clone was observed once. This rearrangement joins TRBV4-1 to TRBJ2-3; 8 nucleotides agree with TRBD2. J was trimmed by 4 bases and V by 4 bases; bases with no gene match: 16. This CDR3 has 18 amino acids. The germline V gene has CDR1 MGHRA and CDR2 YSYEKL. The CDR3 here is CASSPLTTGTSVSDTQYF. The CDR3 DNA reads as TGCGCCAGCAGCCCCCTCACCACCGGGACTAGTGTTTCAGATACGCAGTATTTT.

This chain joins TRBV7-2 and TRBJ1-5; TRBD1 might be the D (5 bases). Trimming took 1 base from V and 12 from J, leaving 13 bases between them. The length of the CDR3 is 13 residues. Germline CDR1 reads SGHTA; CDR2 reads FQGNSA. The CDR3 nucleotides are TGTGCCAGCAGCTTAGAGGGGTCGGTAAACCAGCATTTT. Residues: CASSLEGSVNQHF. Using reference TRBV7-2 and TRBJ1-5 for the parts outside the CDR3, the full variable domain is GAGVSQSPSNKVTEKGKDVELRCDPISGHTALYWYRQSLGQGLEFLIYFQGNSAPDKSGLPSDRFSAERTGGSVSTLTIQRTQQEDSAVYLCASSLEGSVNQHFGDGTRLSIL.

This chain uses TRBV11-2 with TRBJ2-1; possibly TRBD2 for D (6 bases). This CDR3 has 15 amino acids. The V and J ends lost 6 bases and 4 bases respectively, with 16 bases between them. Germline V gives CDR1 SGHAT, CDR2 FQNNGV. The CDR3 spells CASRSAGSVYNEQFF. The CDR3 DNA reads TGTGCCAGCAGGTCAGCCGGGAGTGTTTACAATGAGCAGTTCTTC.

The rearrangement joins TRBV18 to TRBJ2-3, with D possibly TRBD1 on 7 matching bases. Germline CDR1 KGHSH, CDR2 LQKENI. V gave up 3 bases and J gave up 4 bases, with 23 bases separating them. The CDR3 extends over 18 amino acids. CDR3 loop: CASSPQIPAGGSSDTQYF. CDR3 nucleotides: TGTGCCAGCTCACCTCAAATACCGGCAGGGGGGTCCTCAGATACGCAGTATTTT.

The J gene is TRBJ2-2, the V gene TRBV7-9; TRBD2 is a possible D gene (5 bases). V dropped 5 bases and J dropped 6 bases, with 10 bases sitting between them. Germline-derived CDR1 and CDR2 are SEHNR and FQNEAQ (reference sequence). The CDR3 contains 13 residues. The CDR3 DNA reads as TGTGCCAGCAGCCGGACTGTCCCCGGGGAGCTGTTTTTT. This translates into CASSRTVPGELFF.